This T cell receptor (beta chain) was sequenced during a study of T cell changes during pregnancy in multiple sclerosis. Here immunoSEQ multiplex PCR was the method, and the copy in TCRdb shows in-frame clones only, minus some. The sample has over 65,000 clones, 91% seen once; the top ten hold 1.5% to 2%. With V trimmed by 2 bases and J by 4 bases, 4 bases remained unmatched. Germline loops: CDR1 SGDLS, CDR2 YYNGEE. The CDR3 runs to 15 residues. Sequences were derived from peripheral blood, sampled in the first trimester of pregnancy. This TCR was recovered from a female donor in good health, enrolled as a control in a pregnancy study. This chain links TRBV9 with TRBJ2-7; 12 positions match TRBD1. The CDR3 sequence: CASSVGTGGEYEQYF. CDR3 DNA sequence: TGTGCCAGCAGCGTTGGGACAGGGGGCGAATACGAGCAGTACTTC.